These 20 T cell receptor beta chains originate from one sample sequenced in a study of OX40 agonist ivuxolimab in advanced cancers. Some clones are missing from TCRdb's copy, which holds only in-frame ones; the method was immunoSEQ multiplex PCR. This sample carries 65,000 to 90,000 clones, roughly 90% of them seen once, and the ten largest clones take roughly 10%. The specimen comprised CD4+ or CD8+ T cells sorted from blood, sampled in a trial of the OX40 agonist ivuxolimab. These TCRs come from an adult with an advanced solid tumor such as melanoma, head and neck, liver or kidney cancer.

The J gene is TRBJ1-2, the V gene TRBV15; tentatively, D is TRBD1 (6 bases). Trimming shortened V by 0 bases and J by 3 bases, and 17 bases separated the two germline ends. Germline CDR1 LNHNV, CDR2 YYDKDF (reference sequence). There are 17 residues in the CDR3. This CDR3 is CATSRDPAGAVDYGYTF. CDR3 nucleotides: TGTGCCACCAGCAGAGATCCGGCGGGGGCAGTAGACTATGGCTACACCTTC.

The chain is built from TRBV29-1 and TRBJ2-5, with 9 bases fitting TRBD1. The CDR3 spans 14 residues. J was trimmed by 4 bases and V by 5 bases; bases with no gene match: 8. Germline lookup yields CDR1 SQVTM and CDR2 ANQGSEA. Here the CDR3 reads CSVPGQGMGETQYF. CDR3 DNA sequence: TGCAGCGTTCCGGGACAGGGTATGGGAGAGACCCAGTACTTC.

V is TRBV7-2 and J is TRBJ2-7, with TRBD2 matching over 7 bases. The germline V gene has CDR1 SGHTA and CDR2 FQGNSA. Trimming at V came to 3 bases and at J to 2 bases, leaving 10 bases not matched to a gene. This CDR3 contains 16 residues. CDR3 in amino acids: CASSFPERGLAYEQYF. CDR3 nucleotide sequence: TGTGCCAGCAGCTTTCCCGAGCGGGGCCTCGCCTACGAGCAGTACTTC.

This rearrangement joins TRBV7-9 to TRBJ2-1; 15 nucleotides match TRBD2. There are 19 residues in the CDR3. V dropped 5 bases and J dropped 0; count of bases not matched to a gene: 8. Germline V gene data show CDR1 as SEHNR and CDR2 as FQNEAQ (reference sequence). CDR3 nucleotides: TGTGCCAGCAGCCTAACCGGACTAGCGGGGGGGAGCTCCTACAATGAGCAGTTCTTC. The encoded protein is CASSLTGLAGGSSYNEQFF.

This chain links TRBV9 with TRBJ2-2; 9 bases map to TRBD2. Per the germline V gene, CDR1 is SGDLS and CDR2 is YYNGEE. Losses at the gene ends were 0 bases for V and 5 bases for J; bases not matched to a gene: 2. This CDR3 contains 15 residues. Here the CDR3 DNA reads TGTGCCAGCAGCGTAGGCGGGGGGGCGACCGGGGAGCTGTTTTTT. It translates to CASSVGGGATGELFF.

The V and J genes are TRBV2 and TRBJ1-1; D gene ambiguous. V was shortened by 4 bases and J by 1 base, with 10 bases between the two germline ends. The CDR3 totals 14 residues. Germline CDR1 reads SNHLY; CDR2 reads FYNNEI. CDR3 loop: CASSGGRTNTEAFF. CDR3 coding DNA: TGTGCCAGCAGTGGAGGACGGACGAACACTGAAGCTTTCTTT.

The chain uses TRBV6-5 and TRBJ1-1, with D perhaps matching TRBD1 (5 bases). Trimming pared 5 bases from V and 3 bases from J, leaving 13 bases between. Per the germline V gene, CDR1 is MNHEY and CDR2 is SVGAGI. There are 14 residues in the CDR3. The CDR3 loop reads CASSQEWGDTEAFF. As DNA, the CDR3 is TGTGCCAGCAGTCAAGAATGGGGGGACACTGAAGCTTTCTTT.

This sequence joins TRBV6-6 and TRBJ2-7; 8 bases are shared with TRBD2. J was trimmed by 6 bases and V by 6 bases; bases with no gene match: 16. Germline V lookup: CDR1 MNHNY, CDR2 SVGAGI (reference sequence). This CDR3 contains 16 residues. DNA for the CDR3: TGTGCCAGCAGCCCTCTGAGAGCGGGGGTTACCCTCGAGCAGTACTTC. Translation gives CASSPLRAGVTLEQYF.

V gene TRBV7-2 combines with J gene TRBJ2-5; 7 bases map to TRBD2. Germline V gene data show CDR1 as SGHTA and CDR2 as FQGNSA. This CDR3 comprises 16 residues. V lost 1 base and J lost 1; bases outside the gene matches: 6. The CDR3 region is CASSLGTLAVQETQYF. The CDR3 DNA is TGTGCCAGCAGCTTAGGCACGCTAGCGGTCCAAGAGACCCAGTACTTC. Full variable domain (rest looked up from reference TRBV7-2 and TRBJ2-5): GAGVSQSPSNKVTEKGKDVELRCDPISGHTALYWYRQSLGQGLEFLIYFQGNSAPDKSGLPSDRFSAERTGGSVSTLTIQRTQQEDSAVYLCASSLGTLAVQETQYFGPGTRLLVL.

The chain is built from TRBV11-2 and TRBJ2-3, with TRBD2 as a possible D gene (6 bases). Germline lookup yields CDR1 SGHAT and CDR2 FQNNGV. The CDR3 consists of 17 residues. V dropped 6 bases and J dropped 4 bases, with 23 bases sitting between them. The CDR3 region is CASSHIPTSLHPDTQYF. The CDR3 nucleotides are TGTGCCAGCAGTCATATTCCGACTAGTTTACATCCAGATACGCAGTATTTT.

V and J are TRBV12-5 and TRBJ2-7; D is uncertain. CDR1 LGHNT and CDR2 FRNRAP come from the germline V gene. The length of the CDR3 is 12 residues. The germline V and J ends were trimmed by 6 bases and 3 bases, with 9 bases remaining between them. The CDR3 loop is CASGHDVYEQYF. CDR3 nucleotides: TGTGCTAGTGGCCATGATGTCTACGAGCAGTACTTC.

The chain links TRBV7-3 to TRBJ2-5; possibly TRBD1 for D (6 bases). Germline CDR1 and CDR2: SGHTA and FQGTGA. V lost 5 bases and J 4 bases, leaving 11 bases between the germline ends. This CDR3 has 13 amino acids. CDR3 bases: TGTGCCAGCAGCCCCCAGGGGCTAGAGACCCAGTACTTC. Translating gives CASSPQGLETQYF.

This clone has just one count. The V call is TRBV29-1, the J call TRBJ1-4; 9 positions match TRBD1. Germline V gene sequence: CDR1 SQVTM, CDR2 ANQGSEA. V dropped 6 bases and J dropped 7; count of bases not matched to a gene: 6. The CDR3 covers 13 residues. The chain's CDR3 is CSVFDRGGEKLFF. CDR3 nucleotides: TGCAGCGTCTTCGACAGGGGGGGTGAAAAACTGTTTTTT.

For the CDR3, the DNA is TGTGCCAGCAGCTTCACTGGACAGGGTGATTACACCTTC. Translated, it gives CASSFTGQGDYTF. V gene TRBV7-3 combines with J gene TRBJ1-2; 8 bases line up with TRBD1. The length of the CDR3 is 13 residues. V lost 3 bases and J lost 11; bases outside the gene matches: 8. Per germline, CDR1 SGHTA and CDR2 FQGTGA.

V and J are TRBV7-2 and TRBJ2-5; D ambiguous. The CDR3 loop spans 13 amino acids. Between the trimmed V and J ends, which lost 10 bases and 5 bases, there was a span of 17 bases. The germline gives CDR1 SGHTA, CDR2 FQGNSA. CDR3 in DNA: TGTGCCACCAGGCCGGGCGAATCTGAGACCCAGTACTTC. This sequence encodes CATRPGESETQYF.

The CDR3, as DNA: TGTGCCAGCAGCTTAGGATCGTCTTCCTACGAGCAGTACTTC. It yields the protein CASSLGSSSYEQYF. J is TRBJ2-7 and V is TRBV7-8; D unclear. The V end was cut by 1 base, the J end by 1 base, with 8 bases between. Germline V gene sequence: CDR1 SGHVS, CDR2 FQNEAQ. The CDR3 totals 14 residues.

The rearrangement joins TRBV19 to TRBJ2-2; no clear D. Germline lookup yields CDR1 LNHDA and CDR2 SQIVND (reference sequence). V lost 3 bases and J 6 bases, leaving 8 bases between the germline ends. The CDR3 is made up of 13 amino acids. This CDR3 reads CASSIAWSGELFF. CDR3 DNA sequence: TGTGCCAGTAGTATTGCGTGGTCCGGGGAGCTGTTTTTT.

This chain links TRBV9 with TRBJ1-2, with D possibly being TRBD1 (6 bases). V was clipped by 4 bases and J by 5 bases, with 12 bases between them. The length of the CDR3 is 13 residues. The germline V gene encodes CDR1 SGDLS and CDR2 YYNGEE. The CDR3 region is CASSMDSPYGYTF. CDR3 DNA: TGTGCCAGCAGCATGGACAGTCCTTATGGCTACACCTTC.

This chain connects TRBV4-3 to TRBJ1-2; D possibly corresponds to TRBD1 (6 bases). This CDR3 comprises 15 residues. The V gene's germline CDR1 is LGHNA and CDR2 YSLEER. Trimming stripped 0 bases from V and 4 bases from J, with 12 bases between. CDR3 nucleotide sequence: TGCGCCAGCAGCCAAGATAACAGGGAGCTCTATGGCTACACCTTC. Translation gives CASSQDNRELYGYTF.

Note on this clone: Other DNA variants within this sample encode the same CDR3. This chain uses TRBV12-5 with TRBJ2-7, with D possibly TRBD2 on 5 matching bases. The germline V gene encodes CDR1 LGHNT and CDR2 FRNRAP. This CDR3 spans 16 amino acids. Trimming took 4 bases from V and 2 from J, leaving 18 bases between them. CDR3 loop: CASGSLWTGSTYEQYF. The CDR3 coding sequence is TGTGCTAGTGGTTCATTGTGGACGGGGTCTACCTACGAGCAGTACTTC.